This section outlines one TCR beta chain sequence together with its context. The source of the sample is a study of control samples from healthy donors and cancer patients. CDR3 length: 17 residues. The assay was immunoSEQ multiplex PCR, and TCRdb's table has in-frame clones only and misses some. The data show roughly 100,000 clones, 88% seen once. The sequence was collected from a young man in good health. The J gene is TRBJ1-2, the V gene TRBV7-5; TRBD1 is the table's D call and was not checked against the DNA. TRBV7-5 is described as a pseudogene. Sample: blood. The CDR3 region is CVRSKINLRGLYYGYTF. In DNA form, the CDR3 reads TGTGTCAGAAGCAAGATAAACCTCAGGGGGCTGTACTATGGCTACACCTTC.